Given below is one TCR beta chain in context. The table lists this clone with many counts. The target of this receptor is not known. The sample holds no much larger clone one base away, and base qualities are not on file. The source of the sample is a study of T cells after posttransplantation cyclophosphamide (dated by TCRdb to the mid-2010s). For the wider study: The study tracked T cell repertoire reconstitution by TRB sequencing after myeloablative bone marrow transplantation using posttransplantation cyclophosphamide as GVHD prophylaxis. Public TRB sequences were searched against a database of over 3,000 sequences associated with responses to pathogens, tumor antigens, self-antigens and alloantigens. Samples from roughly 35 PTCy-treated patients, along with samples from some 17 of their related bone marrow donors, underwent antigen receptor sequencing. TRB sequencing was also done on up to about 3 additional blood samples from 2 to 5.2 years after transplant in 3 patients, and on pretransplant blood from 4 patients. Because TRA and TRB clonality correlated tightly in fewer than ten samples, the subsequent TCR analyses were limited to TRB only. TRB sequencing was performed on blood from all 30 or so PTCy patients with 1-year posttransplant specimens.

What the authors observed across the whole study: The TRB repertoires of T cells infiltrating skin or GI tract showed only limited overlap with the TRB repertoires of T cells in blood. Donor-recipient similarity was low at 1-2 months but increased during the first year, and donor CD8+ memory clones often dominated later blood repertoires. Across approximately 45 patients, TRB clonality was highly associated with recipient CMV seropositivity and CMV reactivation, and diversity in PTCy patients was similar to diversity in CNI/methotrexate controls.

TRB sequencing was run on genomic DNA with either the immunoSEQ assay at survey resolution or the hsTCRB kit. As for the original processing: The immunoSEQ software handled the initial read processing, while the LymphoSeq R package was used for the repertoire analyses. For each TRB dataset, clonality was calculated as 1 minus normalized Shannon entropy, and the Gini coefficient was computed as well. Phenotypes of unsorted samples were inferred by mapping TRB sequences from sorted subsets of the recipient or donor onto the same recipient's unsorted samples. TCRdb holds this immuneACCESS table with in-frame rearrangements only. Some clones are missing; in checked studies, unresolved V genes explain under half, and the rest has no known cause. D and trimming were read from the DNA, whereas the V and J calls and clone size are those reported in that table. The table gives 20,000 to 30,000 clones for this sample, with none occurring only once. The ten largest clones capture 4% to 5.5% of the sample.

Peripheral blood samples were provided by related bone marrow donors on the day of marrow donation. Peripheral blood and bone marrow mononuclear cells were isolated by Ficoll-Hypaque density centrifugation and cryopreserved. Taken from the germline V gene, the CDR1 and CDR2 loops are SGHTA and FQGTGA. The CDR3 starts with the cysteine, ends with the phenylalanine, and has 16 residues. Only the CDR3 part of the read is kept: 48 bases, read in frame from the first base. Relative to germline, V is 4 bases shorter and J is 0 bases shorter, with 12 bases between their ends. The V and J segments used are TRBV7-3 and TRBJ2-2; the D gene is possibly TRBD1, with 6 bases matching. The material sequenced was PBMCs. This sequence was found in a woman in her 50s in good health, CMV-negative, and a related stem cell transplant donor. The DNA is TGTGCCAGCAGCTGGACCGGGACACCGAACACCGGGGAGCTGTTTTTT. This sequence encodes CASSWTGTPNTGELFF.